These T cell receptor beta chains were read from a single sample in a study of CXCR3-negative and CXCR3-positive naive CD8 T cells. For each CDR3 protein, TCRdb gives one entry from its re-call of the 5' RACE reads, without DNA. The sample totals under 9,000 distinct CDR3 sequences; its top ten clones hold 1.4% to 1.5%. The sequenced material came from naive CXCR3+ CD8+ T cells from blood. Source of these receptors: a human donor in good health. Some clones in this sample may be carry-over from other donors' samples. Both conserved end residues are part of each CDR3. For some rows the clone size is stated as once, few or many, or as a class when expanded; others skip it.

size	V	J	CDR3
medium-sized	TRBV15	TRBJ2-1	CATSRDFPGNEQFF
medium-sized	TRBV13	TRBJ1-1	CASSLGSGNTEAFF
-	TRBV12-3/TRBV12-4	TRBJ2-3	CASRPGLATDTQYF
-	TRBV10-3	TRBJ1-1	CAIRIIDRGDTEAFF
medium-sized	TRBV20-1	TRBJ1-6	CSAARTGTDHSPLHF
-	TRBV5-5	TRBJ2-1	CASSLGGVDEQFF
-	TRBV9	TRBJ1-1	CASSIGQGGAEAFF
-	TRBV9	TRBJ2-7	CASSVGTVYEQYF
-	TRBV29-1	TRBJ1-2	CSVDTPDVYTF
medium-sized	TRBV19	TRBJ2-7	CASSSGGKDEQYF
medium-sized	TRBV28	TRBJ1-2	CASSLRELGPIFFYGYTF
-	TRBV2	TRBJ2-3	CASSSDRGSTDTQYF
-	TRBV27	TRBJ1-5	CASSLSGGGQPQHF
medium-sized	TRBV6-1	TRBJ2-7	CASSELDRIVFYEQYF
-	TRBV27	TRBJ2-1	CASSLRLETRGQFF
-	TRBV19	TRBJ2-1	CASTPGTSGFSSYNEQFF
-	TRBV29-1	TRBJ2-2	CSAERLANTGELFF
medium-sized	TRBV5-1	TRBJ1-1	CASSFHESGFTEAFF
-	TRBV20-1	TRBJ2-7	CSARARTSGTYEQYF